Following are 13 T cell receptor beta chains from one sample sequenced in a study of spatial heterogeneity in lung cancer. Time point given: sample taken at primary tumor resection. Whole RNA from tumor, nontumor lung or frozen PBMC was sequenced unsorted. From the 5' RACE reads, TCRdb called clonotypes with MiXCR, one entry per CDR3 protein. Of about 23,000 distinct CDR3 sequences listed, less than 5.5% are singletons. Sequences were derived from PBMCs, sampled at surgery. These receptors were collected from a male donor with early-stage non-small cell lung cancer.

Many counts were recorded for this clonotype. The chain couples TRBV28 to TRBJ1-4; D is unresolved. The CDR3 is 16 residues long. Germline CDR1 is MDHEN and CDR2 is SYDVKM. Trimming removed 3 bases from V and 0 bases from J, with 11 bases in between. This CDR3 is CASSLGQTSTNEKLFF. The CDR3 region has the DNA TGTGCCAGCAGTTTGGGCCAGACTTCAACTAATGAAAAACTGTTTTTT.

This clonotype was observed at least ten times. The chain employs TRBV20-1 and TRBJ1-4; 11 bases align to TRBD1. J lost 7 bases, V lost 6 bases, and 7 bases had no gene match. The CDR3 runs 14 residues. The germline CDR1 and CDR2 sequences are DFQATT and SNEGSKA (reference sequence). The CDR3, as DNA: TGCAGTGCAGCTCCGGGACAGGGGGGTGAAAAACTGTTTTTT. Translated, it gives CSAAPGQGGEKLFF.

The chain has TRBV19 and TRBJ2-5, with D hard to call. This CDR3 is 13 amino acids long. CDR1 LNHDA and CDR2 SQIVND come from the germline V gene (reference sequence). V lost 4 bases to trimming and J lost 5 bases, with 11 bases between them. The CDR3 region has the DNA TGTGCCAGTAGTACCTCCCGGGTGGAGACCCAGTACTTC. It is translated as CASSTSRVETQYF.

The chain employs TRBV5-1 and TRBJ1-1; D call uncertain. Germline-derived CDR1 and CDR2 are SGHRS and YFSETQ. This CDR3 contains 15 residues. The germline V and J ends were trimmed by 4 bases and 5 bases, with 18 bases remaining between them. The CDR3 sequence is CASSDEGVASTEAFF. The CDR3 nucleotides read TGCGCCAGCAGCGATGAAGGAGTCGCGAGTACTGAAGCTTTCTTT.

This clonotype was recorded many times. This chain links TRBV20-1 with TRBJ2-5, with 8 bases aligning to TRBD1. CDR3 length: 16 amino acids. Germline lookup yields CDR1 DFQATT and CDR2 SNEGSKA (reference sequence). V dropped 1 base and J dropped 1; count of bases not matched to a gene: 8. CDR3 residues: CSARGPTGEAQETQYF. The CDR3 DNA follows: TGCAGTGCTAGAGGCCCGACAGGGGAGGCCCAAGAGACCCAGTACTTC.

This clonotype showed up many times. The chain carries TRBV6-5 and TRBJ2-3, with 11 bases lining up with TRBD2. Germline trimming cut 4 bases from V and 3 bases from J; bases unmatched to any gene: 12. This CDR3 contains 18 residues. Germline V gene sequence: CDR1 MNHEY, CDR2 SVGAGI. CDR3 in amino acids: CASSSSILAGGGTDTQYF. In DNA, the CDR3 is TGTGCCAGCAGTTCTAGCATTCTAGCGGGGGGCGGGACAGATACGCAGTATTTT.

This clonotype was picked up many times. The chain carries TRBV5-4 and TRBJ2-1, with 9 bases matching TRBD2. The germline V gene encodes CDR1 SGHNT and CDR2 YYREEE (reference sequence). After removal of 3 bases from V and 9 bases from J, the junction contained 13 bases not matched to a gene. This CDR3 spans 16 amino acids. The CDR3 coding sequence is TGTGCCAGCAGCTCCAGCTCGGCGGGGGGGACCGGTGAGCAGTTCTTC. Translating gives CASSSSSAGGTGEQFF.

On this clonotype: Because the CDR3 is missing its conserved closing phenylalanine or tryptophan, this is likely a read error. The CDR3 DNA sequence: TGTGCCAGCAGCTCCCGCGACGAGCAGTACTCC. Protein sequence: CASSSRDEQYS. The chain has TRBV5-8 and TRBJ2-7; no clear D. The CDR3 runs 11 residues. Trimming cost V 3 bases and J 5 bases, with 6 bases left between them. CDR1 and CDR2 (germline): SGHTS, YDEGEE.

Many counts were recorded for this clonotype. The rearrangement joins TRBV3-1 to TRBJ2-7; 9 positions agree with TRBD2. Per the germline V gene, CDR1 is LGHDT and CDR2 is YNNKEL (reference sequence). This CDR3 spans 16 amino acids. The ends lost 2 bases at V and 0 bases at J; junction bases unmatched: 5. The CDR3 DNA is TGTGCCAGCAGCCAAACTAGCGGGCGATCCTCCTACGAGCAGTACTTC. Protein sequence: CASSQTSGRSSYEQYF.

There are many counts of this clonotype. The genes are TRBV4-2 and TRBJ2-3, with TRBD2 matching 9 bases. CDR3 length: 15 amino acids. Losses at the gene ends were 0 bases for V and 8 bases for J; bases not matched to a gene: 6. Germline V CDR1 and CDR2: LGHNA, YNFKEQ. CDR3: CASSQDAGGVGTQYF. The CDR3 DNA reads as TGTGCCAGCAGCCAAGACGCGGGGGGGGTTGGTACGCAGTATTTT.

This clonotype was counted at least ten times. The rearrangement links TRBV4-3 to TRBJ2-7, with 9 positions matching TRBD1. Germline V gene lookup returns CDR1 LGHNA and CDR2 YSLEER. Germline trimming cut 1 base from V and 5 bases from J; bases unmatched to any gene: 3. The CDR3 contains 14 residues. CDR3 sequence: CASSQGTGVHEQYF. The CDR3 DNA follows: TGCGCCAGCAGCCAAGGGACAGGGGTGCACGAGCAGTACTTC.

The chain combines TRBV7-9 with TRBJ1-1; no firm D call. This CDR3 contains 14 residues. Trimming cost V 6 bases and J 1 base, with 12 bases left between them. Per germline, CDR1 SEHNR and CDR2 FQNEAQ (reference sequence). CDR3 sequence (DNA): TGTGCCAGCAGACCGGAGGGAGGGAACACTGAAGCTTTCTTT. It is translated as CASRPEGGNTEAFF.

The J gene is TRBJ2-5, the V gene TRBV30; maybe TRBD1 (5 bases). Germline assignment: CDR1 GTSNPN and CDR2 SVGIG (reference sequence). V was cut by 0 bases and J by 5 bases, with 10 bases left in between. The CDR3 runs 13 residues. The CDR3 protein is CAWSVSGWETQYF. Here the CDR3 DNA reads TGTGCCTGGAGTGTTTCAGGGTGGGAGACCCAGTACTTC.